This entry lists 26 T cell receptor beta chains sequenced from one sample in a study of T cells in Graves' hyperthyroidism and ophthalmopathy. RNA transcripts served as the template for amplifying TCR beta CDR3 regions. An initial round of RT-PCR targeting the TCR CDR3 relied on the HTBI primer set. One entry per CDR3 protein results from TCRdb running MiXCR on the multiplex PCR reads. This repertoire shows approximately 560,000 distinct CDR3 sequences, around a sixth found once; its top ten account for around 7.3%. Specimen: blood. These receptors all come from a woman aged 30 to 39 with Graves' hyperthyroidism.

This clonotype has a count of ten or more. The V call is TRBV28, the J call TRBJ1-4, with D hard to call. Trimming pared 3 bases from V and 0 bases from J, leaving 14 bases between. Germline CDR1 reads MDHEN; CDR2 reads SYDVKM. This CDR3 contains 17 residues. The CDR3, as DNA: TGTGCCAGCAGTTTGCGTCTTCGAGCCGCAACTAATGAAAAACTGTTTTTT. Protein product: CASSLRLRAATNEKLFF.

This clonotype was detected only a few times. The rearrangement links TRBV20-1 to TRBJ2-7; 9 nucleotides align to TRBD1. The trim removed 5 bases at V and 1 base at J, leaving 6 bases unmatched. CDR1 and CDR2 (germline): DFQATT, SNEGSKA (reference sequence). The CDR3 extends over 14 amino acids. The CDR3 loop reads CSAEGGTGSYEQYF. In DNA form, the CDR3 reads TGCAGTGCTGAAGGTGGGACAGGGTCCTACGAGCAGTACTTC.

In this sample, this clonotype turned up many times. CDR3 DNA sequence: TGTGCCAGCAGTTTGAGTGAGCCGGGAGGTCCTGGAGAAAAACTGTTTTTT. Translating gives CASSLSEPGGPGEKLFF. The chain has TRBV12-3 or TRBV12-4 and TRBJ1-4, with D uncertain. This CDR3 comprises 17 residues. Trimming took 3 bases from V and 8 from J, leaving 22 bases between them.

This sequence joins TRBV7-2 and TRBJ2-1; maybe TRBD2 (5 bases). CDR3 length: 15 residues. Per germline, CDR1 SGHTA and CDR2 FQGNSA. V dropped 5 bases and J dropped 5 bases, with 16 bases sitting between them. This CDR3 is CASSREQRSNNEQFF. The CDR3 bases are TGTGCCAGCAGCCGCGAGCAGCGGAGCAACAATGAGCAGTTCTTC.

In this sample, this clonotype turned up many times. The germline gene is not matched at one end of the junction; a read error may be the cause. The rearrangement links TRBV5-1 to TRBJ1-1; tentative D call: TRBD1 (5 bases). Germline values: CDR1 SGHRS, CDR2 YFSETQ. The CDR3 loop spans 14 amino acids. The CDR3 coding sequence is TGTGCCAGCAGTTTAACAGGTCTGAACACTGAAGCTTTCTTT. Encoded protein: CASSLTGLNTEAFF.

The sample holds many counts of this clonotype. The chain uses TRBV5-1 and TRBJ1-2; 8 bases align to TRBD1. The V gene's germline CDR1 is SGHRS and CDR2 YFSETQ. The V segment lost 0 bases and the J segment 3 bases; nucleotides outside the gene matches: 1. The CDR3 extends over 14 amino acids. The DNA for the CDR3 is TGCGCCAGCAGCTTGGACAGGGGGGACTATGGCTACACCTTC. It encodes CASSLDRGDYGYTF. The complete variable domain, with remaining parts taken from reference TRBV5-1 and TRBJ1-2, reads KAGVTQTPRYLIKTRGQQVTLSCSPISGHRSVSWYQQTPGQGLQFLFEYFSETQRNKGNFPGRFSGRQFSNSRSEMNVSTLELGDSALYLCASSLDRGDYGYTFGSGTRLTVV.

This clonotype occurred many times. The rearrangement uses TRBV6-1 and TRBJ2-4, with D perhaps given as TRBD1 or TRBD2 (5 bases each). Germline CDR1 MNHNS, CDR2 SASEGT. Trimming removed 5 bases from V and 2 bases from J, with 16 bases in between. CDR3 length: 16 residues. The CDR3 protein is CASSPPGPVTKNIQYF. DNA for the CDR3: TGTGCCAGCAGTCCACCGGGACCGGTTACCAAAAACATTCAGTACTTC.

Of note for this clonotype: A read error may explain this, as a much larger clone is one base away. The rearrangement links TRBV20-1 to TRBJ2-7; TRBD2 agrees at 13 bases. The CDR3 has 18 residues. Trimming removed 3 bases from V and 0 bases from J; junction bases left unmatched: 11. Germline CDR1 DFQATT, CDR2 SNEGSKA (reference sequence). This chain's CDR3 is CSASQGLAGLKSSYEQYF. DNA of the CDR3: TGCAGTGCTAGTCAGGGACTAGCGGGATTAAAAAGCTCCTACGAGCAGTACTTC.

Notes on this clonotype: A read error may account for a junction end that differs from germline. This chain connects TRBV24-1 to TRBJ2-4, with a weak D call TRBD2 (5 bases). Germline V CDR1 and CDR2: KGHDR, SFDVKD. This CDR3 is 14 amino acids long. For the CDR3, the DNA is TGTGCCACCAGGGGTTCAGGAGAGGGAAACATTCAGCACTTC. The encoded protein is CATRGSGEGNIQHF.

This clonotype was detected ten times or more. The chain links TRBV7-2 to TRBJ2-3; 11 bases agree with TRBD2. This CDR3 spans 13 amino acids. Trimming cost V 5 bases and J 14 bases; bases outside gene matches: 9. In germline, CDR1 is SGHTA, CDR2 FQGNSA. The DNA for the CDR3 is TGTGCCAGCAGCGGAGCTAGCGGGAGGATGGGGTATTTT. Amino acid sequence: CASSGASGRMGYF. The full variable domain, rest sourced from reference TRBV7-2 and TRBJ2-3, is GAGVSQSPSNKVTEKGKDVELRCDPISGHTALYWYRQSLGQGLEFLIYFQGNSAPDKSGLPSDRFSAERTGGSVSTLTIQRTQQEDSAVYLCASSGASGRMGYFGPGTRLTVL.

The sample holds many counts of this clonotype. In nucleotides, the CDR3 is TGTGCCAGCAGTTTAGCGCAGCGGACAGGTGGACTAGCGGGGTCTAGCTCCTACGAGCAGTACTTC. Translated, it gives CASSLAQRTGGLAGSSSYEQYF. The chain combines TRBV12-3 or TRBV12-4 with TRBJ2-7, with 12 bases that match TRBD2. Trimming at V came to 0 bases and at J to 0 bases, leaving 18 bases not matched to a gene. The CDR3 loop spans 22 amino acids.

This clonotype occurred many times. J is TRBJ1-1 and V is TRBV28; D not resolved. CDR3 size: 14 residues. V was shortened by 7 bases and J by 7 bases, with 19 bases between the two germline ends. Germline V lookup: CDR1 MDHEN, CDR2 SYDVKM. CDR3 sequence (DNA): TGTGCCAGCATTGGATCGGGGAGAGGTAGTGAAGCTTTCTTT. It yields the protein CASIGSGRGSEAFF.

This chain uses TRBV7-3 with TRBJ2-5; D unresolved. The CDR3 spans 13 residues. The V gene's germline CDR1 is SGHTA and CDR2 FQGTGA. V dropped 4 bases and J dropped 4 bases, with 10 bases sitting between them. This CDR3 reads CASSSQIGETQYF. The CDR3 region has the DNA TGTGCCAGCAGCTCCCAAATAGGAGAGACCCAGTACTTC.

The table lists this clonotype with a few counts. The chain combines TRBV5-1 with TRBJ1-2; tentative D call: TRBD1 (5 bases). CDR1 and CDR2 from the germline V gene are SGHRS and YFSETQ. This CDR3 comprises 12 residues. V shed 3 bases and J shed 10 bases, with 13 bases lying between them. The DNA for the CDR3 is TGCGCCAGCAGCTCGGGACTCAGCGACTACACCTTC. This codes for CASSSGLSDYTF.

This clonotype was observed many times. CDR3 loop: CASSLGTGGQEQYF. DNA of the CDR3: TGTGCCAGCAGCTTAGGTACAGGGGGTCAAGAGCAGTACTTC. V and J are TRBV11-2 and TRBJ2-7; 8 nucleotides match TRBD1. With V trimmed by 1 base and J by 7 bases, 6 bases remained unmatched. There are 14 residues in the CDR3. The germline gives CDR1 SGHAT, CDR2 FQNNGV.

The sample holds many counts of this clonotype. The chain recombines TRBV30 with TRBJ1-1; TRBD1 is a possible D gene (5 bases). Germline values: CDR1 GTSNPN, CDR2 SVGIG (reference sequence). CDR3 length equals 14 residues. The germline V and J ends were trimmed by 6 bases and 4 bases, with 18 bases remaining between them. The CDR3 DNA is TGTGCCTGTCGAACAGGTGAATCTTTCACTGAAGCTTTCTTT. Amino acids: CACRTGESFTEAFF.

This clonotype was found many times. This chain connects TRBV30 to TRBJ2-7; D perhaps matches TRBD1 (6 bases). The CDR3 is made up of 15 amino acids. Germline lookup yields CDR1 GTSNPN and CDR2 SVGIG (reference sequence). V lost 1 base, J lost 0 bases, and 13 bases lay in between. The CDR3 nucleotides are TGTGCCTGGAGTGCCTCCGCGGACAGCTCCTACGAGCAGTACTTC. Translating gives CAWSASADSSYEQYF.

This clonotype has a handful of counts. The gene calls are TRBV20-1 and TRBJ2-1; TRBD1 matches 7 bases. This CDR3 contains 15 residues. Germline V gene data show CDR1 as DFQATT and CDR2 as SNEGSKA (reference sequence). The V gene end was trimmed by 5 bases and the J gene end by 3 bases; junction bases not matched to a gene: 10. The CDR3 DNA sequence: TGCAGTGCTGGGGACAGCGGAACGGACTACAATGAGCAGTTCTTC. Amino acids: CSAGDSGTDYNEQFF.

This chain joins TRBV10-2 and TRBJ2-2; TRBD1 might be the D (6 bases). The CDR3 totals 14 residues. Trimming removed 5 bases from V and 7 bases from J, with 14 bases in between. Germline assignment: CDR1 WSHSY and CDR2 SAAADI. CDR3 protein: CASSYRVFGGELFF. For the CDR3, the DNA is TGCGCCAGCAGTTACAGGGTATTTGGCGGGGAGCTGTTTTTT.

The CDR3 here is CSARDTYMNTEAFF. For the CDR3, the DNA is TGCAGTGCTAGAGACACCTATATGAACACTGAAGCTTTCTTT. The rearrangement joins TRBV20-1 to TRBJ1-1, with D uncertain. The V end was cut by 0 bases, the J end by 0 bases, with 8 bases between. In germline, CDR1 is DFQATT, CDR2 SNEGSKA (reference sequence). The CDR3 runs 14 residues.

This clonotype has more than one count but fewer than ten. In nucleotides, the CDR3 is TGTGCCACCAGTGACCGGGGACTAACGCAGGTCGACAATGAGCAGTTCTTC. Residues: CATSDRGLTQVDNEQFF. This chain joins TRBV24-1 and TRBJ2-1, with 7 nucleotides matching TRBD2. Germline V gene lookup returns CDR1 KGHDR and CDR2 SFDVKD. CDR3 length: 17 amino acids. Germline trimming cut 4 bases from V and 5 bases from J; bases unmatched to any gene: 13.

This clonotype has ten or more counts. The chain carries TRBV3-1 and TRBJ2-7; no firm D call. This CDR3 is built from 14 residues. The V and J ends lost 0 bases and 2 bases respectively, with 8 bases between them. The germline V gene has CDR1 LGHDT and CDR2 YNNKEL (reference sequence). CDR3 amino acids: CASSQDGSAYEQYF. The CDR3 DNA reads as TGTGCCAGCAGCCAAGATGGATCGGCCTACGAGCAGTACTTC.

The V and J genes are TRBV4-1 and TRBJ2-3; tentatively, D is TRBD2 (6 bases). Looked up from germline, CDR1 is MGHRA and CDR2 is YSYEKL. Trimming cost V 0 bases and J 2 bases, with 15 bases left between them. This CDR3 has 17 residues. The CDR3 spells CASSQERGSGYTDTQYF. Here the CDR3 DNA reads TGCGCCAGCAGCCAAGAACGGGGTAGCGGATACACAGATACGCAGTATTTT.

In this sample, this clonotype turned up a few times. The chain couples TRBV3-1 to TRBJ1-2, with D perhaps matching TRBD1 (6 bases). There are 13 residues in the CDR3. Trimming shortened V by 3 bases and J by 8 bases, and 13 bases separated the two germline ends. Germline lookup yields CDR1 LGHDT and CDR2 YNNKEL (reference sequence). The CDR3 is CASSHQTTGGYTF. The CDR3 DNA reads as TGTGCCAGCAGCCACCAAACGACAGGAGGCTACACCTTC.

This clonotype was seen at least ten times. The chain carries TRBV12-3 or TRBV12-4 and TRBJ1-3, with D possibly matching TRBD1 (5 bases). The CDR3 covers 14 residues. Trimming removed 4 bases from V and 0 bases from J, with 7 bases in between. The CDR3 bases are TGTGCCAGCAGTTCAGGACACTCTGGAAACACCATATATTTT. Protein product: CASSSGHSGNTIYF.

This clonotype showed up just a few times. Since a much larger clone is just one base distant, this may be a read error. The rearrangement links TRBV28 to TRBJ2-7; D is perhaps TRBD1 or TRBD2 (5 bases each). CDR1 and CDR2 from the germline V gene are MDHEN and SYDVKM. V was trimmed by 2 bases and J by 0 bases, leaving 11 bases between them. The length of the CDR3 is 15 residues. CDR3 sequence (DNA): TGTGCCAGCAGTTTAAGGGGACGGGCCTCCTACGAGCAGTACTTC. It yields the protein CASSLRGRASYEQYF.